This entry features one TCR beta chain sequence. Its antigen is not identified. With V trimmed by 3 bases and J by 3 bases, 7 bases remained unmatched. The CDR3 totals 14 residues. Germline CDR1 is GTSNPN and CDR2 is SVGIG (reference sequence). These data come from a study of follicular helper T cells after annual influenza vaccination. Points from the study as a whole: Recurrent ICOS+CD38+ cTfh clonotypes included tetramer and AIM influenza-specific ones. ICOS+CD38+ cTfh clonality tracked population frequency, and its change tracked circulating plasmablast change.

The sample's time point: 2015-2016 season, 7 days after influenza vaccination. TCRB was sequenced at Survey level resolution. Here immunoSEQ multiplex PCR was the method, and the copy in TCRdb shows in-frame clones only, minus some. The sample yields 1,200 to 1,500 clones, roughly 80% seen once. Here the sequenced sample was CXCR5+ CD38+ circulating T follicular helper cells from blood, taken 7 days after influenza vaccination. Indicated subset: circulating Tfh, non-naive CD4+CXCR5+PD-1+ (ICOS+CD38+ or ICOS-CD38-). This receptor was identified in an adult who received the influenza vaccine. The chain recombines TRBV30 with TRBJ1-1; 7 bases are a match to TRBD1. DNA of the CDR3: TGTGCCTGGAGCCATACGACAGGGTACACTGAAGCTTTCTTT. Translation gives CAWSHTTGYTEAFF. The whole variable domain, remainder taken from reference TRBV30 and TRBJ1-1, is SQTIHQWPATLVQPVGSPLSLECTVEGTSNPNLYWYRQAAGRGLQLLFYSVGIGQISSEVPQNLSASRPQDRQFILSSKKLLLSDSGFYLCAWSHTTGYTEAFFGQGTRLTVV.